The rows below give T cell receptor beta chains drawn from one sample of a study of breast tumors, draining lymph nodes, adjacent tissues. TCRdb fed the multiplex PCR reads into MiXCR, producing one record per CDR3 protein. This sample has 190,000 or so distinct CDR3 sequences, with approximately 33% found just once. Sequencing was carried out using axillary lymph node tissue. The receptors originated from a female donor with breast cancer. Some clones in this sample may be carry-over from other donors' samples. The CDR3 runs from the conserved cysteine through the conserved F or W. The order of the fields is J gene, V gene, D gene, clone size, CDR3 DNA, CDR3 protein. A D gene is named only where the DNA matches it firmly. A row's size may be missing; if present it is once, few, many or a size class.

TRBJ2-2 TRBV7-2 . few TGTGCCAGCAGCCCCGCCCCGACAGGTGGGCCCGGGGAGCTGTTTTTT CASSPAPTGGPGELFF
TRBJ2-1 TRBV29-1 TRBD2 . TGCAGCGTTGTTTACTACTTAGAGCGGGAGACCTACAATGAGCAGTTCTTC CSVVYYLERETYNEQFF
TRBJ2-7 TRBV28 . . TGTGCCACCGAGAGGGGGGCTGGCGAGCAGTACTTC CATERGAGEQYF
TRBJ2-2 TRBV4-1 TRBD2 many TGCGCCAGCAGCCAAGAGGGGGTCACTAGCGGGGGGAACACCGGGGAGCTGTTTTTT CASSQEGVTSGGNTGELFF
TRBJ2-3 TRBV20-1 TRBD2 many TGCAGTGCACAGCGGGGGGGCGGCACAGATACGCAGTATTTT CSAQRGGGTDTQYF
TRBJ2-3 TRBV5-1 . . TGCGCCAGCAGCTCCCCTGAGGGTGCAGATACGCAGTATTTT CASSSPEGADTQYF
TRBJ2-7 TRBV7-9 . . . CASSLVGSGAYEQHF
TRBJ1-2 TRBV2 . many TGTGCCAGCAGTACGGACAGCAGGGGCTACACCTTC CASSTDSRGYTF
TRBJ2-7 TRBV9 . many TGTGCCAGCAGCCGGACCCCCCTCTACGAGCAGTACTTC CASSRTPLYEQYF
TRBJ2-7 TRBV6-5 TRBD2 many TGTGCCAGCACCAGCACGGGGACTAGCTCCTACGAGCAGTACTTC CASTSTGTSSYEQYF
TRBJ1-1 TRBV6-2/TRBV6-3 TRBD1 . TGTGCCAGCAGCTTTAGGGGGCTTAAGAACACTGAAGCTTTCTTT CASSFRGLKNTEAFF
TRBJ2-3 TRBV10-3 TRBD2 many TGTGCCATCGGGGAAGCGGGGGGGCGAGATACGCAGTATTTT CAIGEAGGRDTQYF
TRBJ2-5 TRBV7-2 . . TGTGCCAGCAGCTTAGATGGGAAAGAGACCCAGTACTTC CASSLDGKETQYF
TRBJ1-1 TRBV5-5 . few TGTGCCAGCAGCGTAGACCTTGAGGACATTGAAGCTTTCTTT CASSVDLEDIEAFF
TRBJ2-6 TRBV5-1 TRBD2 . TGCGCCAGCAGCTTGGAAGCGGGGGCTCAATCTGGGGCCAACGTCCTGACTTTC CASSLEAGAQSGANVLTF
TRBJ1-1 TRBV19 . . TGTGCCAGTAGCCCCTGGGTGGACACTGAAGCTTTCTTT CASSPWVDTEAFF
TRBJ1-5 TRBV19 TRBD1 . TGTGCCAGTAGTATGGGACAGGGGAGACAGCCCCAGCATTTT CASSMGQGRQPQHF
TRBJ1-4 TRBV6-1 . . TGTGCCAGCAGTGAAGTTCGGACTTCAACTAATGAAAAACTGTTTTTT CASSEVRTSTNEKLFF
TRBJ1-2 TRBV6-5 TRBD1 many TGTGCCAGCAGTCACTCCGGGACAGGGTTCAACGGCTACACCTTC CASSHSGTGFNGYTF
TRBJ2-4 TRBV12-3/TRBV12-4 . few TGTGCCAGCAACACCGGGACGCCAAACATTCAGTACTTC CASNTGTPNIQYF
TRBJ1-1 TRBV6-1 TRBD1 . TGTGCCAGCAGTGAATGGGGACAGACAGAAGCTTTCTTT CASSEWGQTEAFF
TRBJ2-1 TRBV2 . . TGTGCCAGCAGTGCCCGGGGGGCGACAGGTTTGGACAATGAGCAGTTCTTC CASSARGATGLDNEQFF
TRBJ1-5 TRBV19 . many TGTGCCAGTAGTGGACAGTGGGATCAGCCCCAGCATTTT CASSGQWDQPQHF
TRBJ1-6 TRBV6-5 TRBD1 many TGTGCCAGCAGCAGGGGGACAGGGCTAGGCAATTCACCCCTCCACTTT CASSRGTGLGNSPLHF
TRBJ2-1 TRBV12-3/TRBV12-4 TRBD2 . TGTGCCAGCAGCCTTAGGCGCGGGAGGGCCTACAATGAGCAGTTCTTC CASSLRRGRAYNEQFF
TRBJ2-2 TRBV27 . . TGTGCCGGCAGTTCCACCGGGGAGCTGTTTTTT CAGSSTGELFF
TRBJ2-2 TRBV19 . . TGTGCCAGTAGTATCGACTTGACCTCTGGAAACACCGGGGAGCTGTTTTTT CASSIDLTSGNTGELFF
TRBJ1-4 TRBV7-9 . . TGTGCCAGCAGCTTAGCAGGGGGTGGTGAAAAACTGTTTTTT CASSLAGGGEKLFF
TRBJ2-2 TRBV3-1 . many TGTGCCAGCAGCCAAGATTGGACTGCCGGGGAGCTGTTTTTT CASSQDWTAGELFF
TRBJ2-5 TRBV20-1 . . TGCAGTGCTAGGGCACAGAGAAACAAAGCGACCCAGTACTTC CSARAQRNKATQYF
TRBJ2-3 TRBV2 . many TGTGCCAGCATGCCTCCTGGATTATTGAGCACAGATACGCAGTATTTT CASMPPGLLSTDTQYF
TRBJ2-7 TRBV7-6 TRBD1 many TGTGCCAGCAGCCGGGGACAGGGAGGCGCCTACGAGCAGTACTTC CASSRGQGGAYEQYF
TRBJ2-4 TRBV2 . many TGTGCCAGCAGTGATACTTTCACAAACATTCAGTACTTC CASSDTFTNIQYF
TRBJ1-6 TRBV7-2 TRBD1 . TGTGCCAGCAGTCCAGGGGGCGCTCCCTATAATTCACCCCTCCACTTT CASSPGGAPYNSPLHF
TRBJ2-7 TRBV4-1 . many TGCGCCAGCAACCCAAGGGCCGGAGCCTACGAGCAGTACTTC CASNPRAGAYEQYF
TRBJ1-2 TRBV3-1 . many TGTGCCAGCAGCCAAGGGACGGTCTATGGCTACACCTTC CASSQGTVYGYTF
TRBJ2-5 TRBV5-8 . many TGTGCCAGCAGCTTTAGTCCGGACAGCTCGGGGACCCAGTACTTC CASSFSPDSSGTQYF
TRBJ1-1 TRBV20-1 TRBD1 . TGCAGTAGACAGGGGGCCGACCCCGCTGAAGCTTTCTTT CSRQGADPAEAFF
TRBJ1-4 TRBV6-4 . many TGTGCCAGCAGTCGTGGAGGAGGGGCTGGTGAAAAACTGTTTTTT CASSRGGGAGEKLFF
TRBJ2-7 TRBV7-2 . many TGTGCCAGCAGCTTCCGGGACTCCTACGAGCAGTACTTC CASSFRDSYEQYF
TRBJ2-5 TRBV5-8 . many TGTGCCAGCAGCTTGGCTCTTACCCCGGGACAAGAGACCCAGTACTTC CASSLALTPGQETQYF
TRBJ2-1 TRBV6-5 . many TGTGCCAGCAGTTCCGGCCCCCTGGTGCAGTTCTTC CASSSGPLVQFF
TRBJ2-2 TRBV5-5 . many TGTGCCAGCAGATTTCGACAGGACAACGGACCCGGGGAGCTGTTTTTT CASRFRQDNGPGELFF
TRBJ1-2 TRBV2 . many TGTGCCAGCACGGCGGCTAACTATGGCTACACCTTC CASTAANYGYTF
TRBJ1-1 TRBV12-3/TRBV12-4 . . TGTGCCAGCAGTTTGACTCGGGCGGGTGAAGCTTTCTTT CASSLTRAGEAFF
TRBJ2-1 TRBV24-1 TRBD1 many TGTGCCACCAGAGGGGCAGGGGGCAATGAGCAGTTCTTC CATRGAGGNEQFF